This TCR beta chain is drawn from a study of OX40 agonist ivuxolimab in advanced cancers. Study-wide background: Administration of intravenous ivuxolimab to patients occurred every 2 weeks at 0.01 to 10 mg/kg. Patients achieving partial responses numbered three: one hepatocellular carcinoma case and two cutaneous melanoma cases. General observations from the study: Clonal expansion among partial responders at 0.1-3.0 mg/kg ranked near the lowest. Mean expanded clone counts were higher in CD8+ than CD4+ T cells.

The protocol was immunoSEQ multiplex PCR, while the TCRdb copy is restricted to in-frame clones and leaves out a portion. The repertoire holds tens of thousands of clones, with about 88% as singletons. CDR3 length: 20 amino acids. V trimming: 4 bases; J trimming: 2 bases; junction bases outside the gene matches: 18. The germline gives CDR1 LNHDA, CDR2 SQIVND (reference sequence). Points on this clone: Its antigen is undetermined.

This sequence joins TRBV19 and TRBJ2-2, with TRBD2 matching 8 bases. The receptor's source is an adult with an advanced solid tumor such as melanoma, head and neck, liver or kidney cancer. This sample comprised CD4+ or CD8+ T cells sorted from blood, obtained in a trial of the OX40 agonist ivuxolimab. CDR3 bases: TGTGCCAGTAGTACGCCCGGGACTAGTAAATTCTCCCTCAACACCGGGGAGCTGTTTTTT. It is translated as CASSTPGTSKFSLNTGELFF.